One and the same sample provided the 30 T cell receptor beta chains below, sequenced in a study of CD8 T cells in ankylosing spondylitis. Their recognized antigens are unknown. Study results and caveats: It appeared that ankylosing spondylitis blood was characterized by a TCR beta motif of eight highly homologous variants.

From the 5' RACE reads, TCRdb called clonotypes with MiXCR, one entry per CDR3 protein. The sample holds some 220,000 distinct CDR3 sequences, around 6.6% seen once. The sample consisted of blood, either unsorted or a sorted T cell fraction (not recorded which). The receptors come from a male donor with ankylosing spondylitis.

The sample holds many counts of this clonotype. The chain uses TRBV2 and TRBJ1-1; weak D call: TRBD1 (6 bases). CDR1 and CDR2 from the germline V gene are SNHLY and FYNNEI. Trimming pared 4 bases from V and 2 bases from J, leaving 20 bases between. This CDR3 has 17 amino acids. CDR3 sequence (DNA): TGTGCCAGCAGTGTGGAATATGGGGGGGCGGGTAACACTGAAGCTTTCTTT. Protein: CASSVEYGGAGNTEAFF.

This clonotype appeared a few times. The J gene is TRBJ2-6, the V gene TRBV10-3; D remains unclear. The germline V gene encodes CDR1 ENHRY and CDR2 SYGVKD. This CDR3 region has 15 residues. V was cut by 8 bases and J by 0 bases, with 11 bases left in between. CDR3 coding DNA: TGTGCCATCGGTGTTGGAAACTCTGGGGCCAACGTCCTGACTTTC. As protein: CAIGVGNSGANVLTF.

This clonotype was counted many times. This chain uses TRBV12-5 with TRBJ1-1, with 7 bases matching TRBD1. Germline V gene data show CDR1 as LGHNT and CDR2 as FRNRAP. Trimming at V came to 1 base and at J to 5 bases, leaving 13 bases not matched to a gene. The CDR3 loop spans 17 amino acids. CDR3 in amino acids: CASGLAPTGARNTEAFF. Here the CDR3 DNA reads TGTGCTAGTGGTTTGGCCCCAACAGGGGCTAGGAATACTGAAGCTTTCTTT.

The rearrangement joins TRBV29-1 to TRBJ2-5; no firm D call. Trimming left V 0 bases short and J 0 bases short, with 11 bases between. The CDR3 is 15 residues long. CDR1 is SQVTM and CDR2 is ANQGSEA in the germline V gene. CDR3 region: CSVEDPGVYQETQYF. DNA of the CDR3: TGCAGCGTTGAAGATCCAGGCGTTTACCAAGAGACCCAGTACTTC.

This clonotype showed up many times. The chain joins TRBV28 to TRBJ2-1, with D possibly TRBD1 on 6 matching bases. V was pared by 2 bases and J by 7 bases, with 18 bases between. Germline V lookup: CDR1 MDHEN, CDR2 SYDVKM. The length of the CDR3 is 16 residues. CDR3 protein: CASSLEDPKRGNEQFF. The CDR3 nucleotides read TGTGCCAGCAGTTTAGAGGACCCCAAGAGGGGGAATGAGCAGTTCTTC.

This chain links TRBV27 with TRBJ2-1; 11 bases map to TRBD2. The CDR3 sequence is 15 residues long. J lost 6 bases, V lost 5 bases, and 6 bases had no gene match. In germline, CDR1 is MNHEY, CDR2 SMNVEV (reference sequence). CDR3: CASSPNGLAGNEQFF. CDR3 sequence (DNA): TGTGCCAGCAGTCCGAACGGACTAGCGGGCAATGAGCAGTTCTTC.

The V and J genes are TRBV18 and TRBJ2-3; no definite D call. Germline CDR1 and CDR2: KGHSH and LQKENI. The CDR3 totals 14 residues. V lost 8 bases and J 4 bases, leaving 16 bases between the germline ends. The CDR3 DNA follows: TGTGCCAGCCTCTGGGGTGACTTTGCAGATACGCAGTATTTT. It translates to CASLWGDFADTQYF.

This clonotype was seen ten or more times. This rearrangement joins TRBV29-1 to TRBJ2-1, with 10 nucleotides matching TRBD2. The ends lost 4 bases at V and 1 base at J; junction bases unmatched: 4. The CDR3 contains 15 residues. Germline CDR1 SQVTM, CDR2 ANQGSEA. The CDR3 here is CSVVLAGASYNEQFF. The CDR3 DNA reads as TGCAGCGTTGTCCTAGCGGGAGCTTCCTACAATGAGCAGTTCTTC.

This clonotype was observed a few times. The CDR3 sequence is CASRDRGSNQPQHF. The DNA for the CDR3 is TGTGCCAGCCGGGACAGGGGAAGCAATCAGCCCCAGCATTTT. The chain joins TRBV6-1 to TRBJ1-5, with TRBD1 identical over 10 bases. V shed 8 bases and J 1 base; nucleotides not matched to a gene: 2. The CDR3 runs 14 residues. Germline V gene data show CDR1 as MNHNS and CDR2 as SASEGT.

This clonotype was seen many times. The chain joins TRBV25-1 to TRBJ1-2, with 7 bases lining up with TRBD1. This CDR3 has 14 residues. Germline V gives CDR1 MGHDK, CDR2 SYGVNS. V trimming: 5 bases; J trimming: 3 bases; junction bases outside the gene matches: 6. Here the CDR3 DNA reads TGTGCCAGCAGTCCCCGAGGGGGCGACTATGGCTACACCTTC. It specifies CASSPRGGDYGYTF.

This clonotype was counted ten times or more. The V gene is TRBV12-3 or TRBV12-4, the J gene TRBJ2-2; unclear D gene. The V and J ends lost 6 bases and 6 bases respectively, with 8 bases between them. There are 12 residues in the CDR3. CDR3: CASRINPGELFF. Here the CDR3 DNA reads TGTGCCAGCAGGATTAATCCCGGGGAGCTGTTTTTT.

This clonotype was seen many times. The junction departs from the called germline gene at one end, perhaps through a read error. This chain joins TRBV7-9 and TRBJ1-2; weak D call: TRBD1 (5 bases). CDR1 and CDR2 from the germline V gene are SEHNR and FQNEAQ (reference sequence). The CDR3 length is 16 residues. DNA for the CDR3: TGTGCCAGCAGCGTAGCGGGTTCAGGGCTTCTCTATGGCTACACCTTC. It is translated as CASSVAGSGLLYGYTF.

This clonotype was seen at least ten times. This chain joins TRBV29-1 and TRBJ1-1; D is uncertain. Germline loops: CDR1 SQVTM, CDR2 ANQGSEA. V was pared by 6 bases and J by 1 base, with 9 bases between. The CDR3 length is 12 residues. CDR3 sequence reads: CSVKAENTEAFF. In nucleotides, the CDR3 is TGCAGCGTAAAAGCAGAGAACACTGAAGCTTTCTTT.

This clonotype was picked up many times. V usage is TRBV28 and J usage is TRBJ2-7, with TRBD1 matching 9 bases. J was trimmed by 3 bases and V by 6 bases; bases with no gene match: 6. The CDR3 is 14 residues long. CDR1 and CDR2 (germline): MDHEN, SYDVKM. In nucleotides, the CDR3 is TGTGCCAGCAGCTGGGGACAGGGCCACTACGAGCAGTACTTC. This gives the protein CASSWGQGHYEQYF.

This clonotype has a count of ten or more. The chain carries TRBV9 and TRBJ1-6; D is undetermined. V gave up 0 bases and J gave up 13 bases, with 11 bases separating them. Per germline, CDR1 SGDLS and CDR2 YYNGEE. There are 13 residues in the CDR3. The CDR3: CASSVGGPHPLHF. The CDR3 DNA is TGTGCCAGCAGCGTAGGAGGTCCTCACCCCCTCCACTTT.

At least ten counts were recorded for this clonotype. The rearrangement uses TRBV5-1 and TRBJ2-7; the D call may be TRBD1 or TRBD2 (6 bases each). Trimming took off 2 bases at V and 2 bases at J, with 11 bases between the two ends. CDR1 is SGHRS and CDR2 is YFSETQ in the germline V gene. The CDR3 sequence is 14 residues long. The CDR3 nucleotides read TGCGCCAGCAGCTTCTCGGGGGCCCCCTACGAGCAGTACTTC. Translating it yields CASSFSGAPYEQYF. Combining the CDR3 with reference TRBV5-1 and TRBJ2-7 gives the whole variable domain KAGVTQTPRYLIKTRGQQVTLSCSPISGHRSVSWYQQTPGQGLQFLFEYFSETQRNKGNFPGRFSGRQFSNSRSEMNVSTLELGDSALYLCASSFSGAPYEQYFGPGTRLTVT.

The chain links TRBV4-3 to TRBJ1-5, with D tentatively TRBD1 (6 bases). This CDR3 is 14 amino acids long. V was clipped by 0 bases and J by 5 bases, with 8 bases between them. Looked up from germline, CDR1 is LGHNA and CDR2 is YSLEER. The CDR3 bases are TGCGCCAGCAGCCAAGACGCAGGGGATCAGCCCCAGCATTTT. Translating it yields CASSQDAGDQPQHF.

The J gene is TRBJ2-6, the V gene TRBV7-9; D is possibly TRBD2 (6 bases). From germline, CDR1 is SEHNR and CDR2 FQNEAQ (reference sequence). The CDR3 consists of 15 residues. Trimming removed 2 bases from V and 3 bases from J, with 8 bases in between. CDR3 DNA: TGTGCCAGCAGCTTAACGGGGGTTGGGGCCAACGTCCTGACTTTC. Translated: CASSLTGVGANVLTF.

This clonotype was seen more than once but under ten times. The CDR3 here is CSARDRGQVSRGYTF. The CDR3 bases are TGCAGTGCTAGAGATCGGGGACAGGTATCGCGTGGCTACACCTTC. V and J are TRBV20-1 and TRBJ1-2; the match to TRBD1 covers 8 bases. CDR1 is DFQATT, CDR2 SNEGSKA, per germline (reference sequence). Trimming at V came to 0 bases and at J to 7 bases, leaving 10 bases not matched to a gene. The CDR3 sequence is 15 residues long.

In this sample, this clonotype turned up many times. The chain uses TRBV7-2 and TRBJ2-7; 8 nucleotides align to TRBD2. The V and J ends lost 4 bases and 5 bases, in that order; junction bases with no gene match: 10. The CDR3 spans 15 residues. Germline V gene sequence: CDR1 SGHTA, CDR2 FQGNSA. The CDR3 here is CASSYPIAGTDEQYF. The CDR3 DNA is TGTGCCAGCAGCTACCCAATAGCGGGAACTGACGAGCAGTACTTC. Supplemented by reference TRBV7-2 and TRBJ2-7, the full variable domain reads GAGVSQSPSNKVTEKGKDVELRCDPISGHTALYWYRQSLGQGLEFLIYFQGNSAPDKSGLPSDRFSAERTGGSVSTLTIQRTQQEDSAVYLCASSYPIAGTDEQYFGPGTRLTVT.

This clonotype has at least ten counts. The V call is TRBV6-1, the J call TRBJ1-3, with 8 bases matching TRBD1. After removal of 6 bases from V and 2 bases from J, the junction contained 6 bases not matched to a gene. Germline values: CDR1 MNHNS, CDR2 SASEGT. The CDR3 is 15 residues long. CDR3 protein: CASRSQGAPGNTIYF. CDR3 coding DNA: TGTGCCAGCAGGTCGCAGGGGGCGCCTGGAAACACCATATATTTT.

This clonotype occurred many times. J is TRBJ2-3 and V is TRBV7-2; D call uncertain. From germline, CDR1 is SGHTA and CDR2 FQGNSA. There are 16 residues in the CDR3. V lost 5 bases and J 2 bases, leaving 17 bases between the germline ends. The CDR3 DNA reads TGTGCCAGCAGCCGACGGGCCCCAGCGACCACAGATACGCAGTATTTT. This codes for CASSRRAPATTDTQYF.

This clonotype was detected many times. The chain links TRBV29-1 to TRBJ2-1; D might be TRBD1 or TRBD2, each matching 5 bases. The V gene lost 5 bases and the J gene lost 0 bases, with 17 bases spanning the gap. There are 16 residues in the CDR3. CDR1 and CDR2 (germline): SQVTM, ANQGSEA. CDR3 residues: CSVLTPGPSSYNEQFF. CDR3 bases: TGCAGCGTTCTTACTCCGGGACCCAGCTCCTACAATGAGCAGTTCTTC.

This clonotype was seen a handful of times. The rearrangement joins TRBV5-6 to TRBJ2-7, with D possibly TRBD2 on 5 matching bases. CDR1 SGHDT and CDR2 YYEEEE come from the germline V gene. This CDR3 has 16 amino acids. The germline V and J ends were trimmed by 0 bases and 6 bases, with 19 bases remaining between them. This CDR3 reads CASSLAGYSYEGEQYF. CDR3 DNA sequence: TGTGCCAGCAGCTTGGCCGGGTACAGCTATGAGGGCGAGCAGTACTTC.

This clonotype was detected ten times or more. The V gene is TRBV4-2, the J gene TRBJ2-1, with D perhaps matching TRBD2 (5 bases). Germline CDR1 is LGHNA and CDR2 is YNFKEQ. CDR3 size: 17 residues. The germline V and J ends were trimmed by 0 bases and 7 bases, with 19 bases remaining between them. The CDR3 DNA follows: TGTGCCAGCAGCCAAGAAGGCTGGCCCCTAACGGGGAATGAGCAGTTCTTC. It yields the protein CASSQEGWPLTGNEQFF.

This clonotype was seen at least ten times. V is TRBV29-1 and J is TRBJ1-1; 9 nucleotides match TRBD1. V gave up 6 bases and J gave up 6 bases; unmatched junction bases: 14. Germline V gene sequence: CDR1 SQVTM, CDR2 ANQGSEA. The CDR3 length is 15 residues. The CDR3 DNA sequence: TGCAGCGTCGACTCAGGAAGGGACAGGGACTCTGAAGCTTTCTTT. Its protein is CSVDSGRDRDSEAFF.

This clonotype was counted ten times or more. V and J are TRBV29-1 and TRBJ2-7; D gene unclear. Trimming took off 2 bases at V and 4 bases at J, with 9 bases between the two ends. Germline loops: CDR1 SQVTM, CDR2 ANQGSEA. The CDR3 has 12 residues. CDR3 in amino acids: CSVEMGPYEQYF. The CDR3 DNA is TGCAGCGTTGAAATGGGCCCGTACGAGCAGTACTTC.

Ten or more counts support this clonotype. This rearrangement joins TRBV11-2 to TRBJ2-1; D perhaps matches TRBD2 (6 bases). Per the germline V gene, CDR1 is SGHAT and CDR2 is FQNNGV. This CDR3 has 20 residues. V was shortened by 4 bases and J by 4 bases, with 29 bases between the two germline ends. CDR3 in amino acids: CASSWRTIDSFIPFYNEQFF. The CDR3 bases are TGTGCCAGCAGCTGGAGGACTATCGACAGCTTTATCCCGTTTTACAATGAGCAGTTCTTC.

This rearrangement joins TRBV20-1 to TRBJ2-7; 8 bases align to TRBD2. CDR1 DFQATT and CDR2 SNEGSKA come from the germline V gene (reference sequence). CDR3 size: 13 residues. Losses at the gene ends were 4 bases for V and 3 bases for J; bases not matched to a gene: 5. CDR3 in amino acids: CSATRLAFYEQYF. The CDR3 bases are TGCAGTGCTACCCGACTAGCGTTCTACGAGCAGTACTTC.

This clonotype was recorded at least ten times. The gene calls are TRBV14 and TRBJ1-1; 9 bases line up with TRBD1. The germline V gene encodes CDR1 SGHDN and CDR2 FVKESK. The CDR3 consists of 15 residues. V shed 5 bases and J 4 bases; nucleotides not matched to a gene: 8. CDR3 bases: TGTGCCAGCAGCGAACATGGACAGGGGATCACTGAAGCTTTCTTT. This sequence encodes CASSEHGQGITEAFF.